Each of the 12 T cell receptor beta chains below was sequenced from the same sample in a study of response to subunit inactivated influenza vaccine. A single record per CDR3 protein comes from TCRdb applying MiXCR to the RT-PCR reads. The profile shows hundreds of thousands of distinct CDR3 sequences, roughly 23% of them singletons. Sequencing was performed on CD4+ T cells sorted from PBMCs, taken roughly 5 days after vaccination. The receptors here all came from a man in his fifties or sixties who received an inactivated influenza vaccine.

This clonotype was counted between two and nine times. The rearrangement joins TRBV12-3 or TRBV12-4 to TRBJ2-1, with D possibly being TRBD1 or TRBD2 (5 bases each). The CDR3 contains 16 residues. Trimming took off 5 bases at V and 2 bases at J, with 16 bases between the two ends. The CDR3 DNA is TGTGCCAGCAGTCTCGTGAGGGGCCGAACCTACAATGAGCAGTTCTTC. It translates to CASSLVRGRTYNEQFF.

The V gene is TRBV7-2, the J gene TRBJ2-7, with D tentatively TRBD1 (5 bases). V was trimmed by 5 bases and J by 6 bases, leaving 11 bases between them. Germline assignment: CDR1 SGHTA and CDR2 FQGNSA. The CDR3 contains 12 residues. The CDR3 loop reads CASSTQGAEQYF. CDR3 coding DNA: TGTGCCAGCAGCACACAAGGGGCCGAGCAGTACTTC.

V usage is TRBV2 and J usage is TRBJ1-6; 8 positions agree with TRBD1. The CDR3 covers 15 residues. Germline lookup yields CDR1 SNHLY and CDR2 FYNNEI. V gave up 3 bases and J gave up 7 bases; unmatched junction bases: 5. CDR3 sequence reads: CASSELGQGNSPLHF. CDR3 sequence (DNA): TGTGCCAGCAGTGAGCTCGGACAGGGAAATTCACCCCTCCACTTT. Looking up the rest from reference TRBV2 and TRBJ1-6 gives the full variable domain: EPEVTQTPSHQVTQMGQEVILRCVPISNHLYFYWYRQILGQKVEFLVSFYNNEISEKSEIFDDQFSVERPDGSNFTLKIRSTKLEDSAMYFCASSELGQGNSPLHFGNGTRLTVT.

The chain links TRBV7-2 to TRBJ2-3; D is ambiguous. CDR3 length: 12 residues. V lost 4 bases, J lost 8 bases, and 10 bases lay in between. Germline CDR1 SGHTA, CDR2 FQGNSA. The CDR3, as DNA: TGTGCCAGCAGCTCCCCGCTGCTTACGCAGTATTTT. Residues: CASSSPLLTQYF.

V is TRBV29-1 and J is TRBJ2-1; no reliable D call. Trimming shortened V by 6 bases and J by 0 bases, and 9 bases separated the two germline ends. This CDR3 has 13 amino acids. CDR1 and CDR2 from the germline V gene are SQVTM and ANQGSEA. CDR3: CSVLPSSYNEQFF. The CDR3 DNA reads TGCAGCGTCTTGCCAAGCTCCTACAATGAGCAGTTCTTC.

This clonotype has a handful of counts. This rearrangement joins TRBV12-3 or TRBV12-4 to TRBJ2-5; 13 bases fit TRBD2. This CDR3 is built from 17 residues. V lost 5 bases to trimming and J lost 2 bases; unmatched junction nucleotides: 8. The DNA of the CDR3 is TGTGCCAGCAGTCCGGGACTAGCGGGGCCGATGCAAGAGACCCAGTACTTC. Translated, it gives CASSPGLAGPMQETQYF.

This clonotype has a handful of counts. The J gene is TRBJ2-3, the V gene TRBV2, with 7 bases fitting TRBD1. The germline CDR1 and CDR2 sequences are SNHLY and FYNNEI. The CDR3 is 16 residues long. Unmatched junction bases numbered 9, after V lost 5 bases and J lost 1 base. CDR3 protein: CASSKLGTVRTDTQYF. CDR3 DNA: TGTGCCAGCAGTAAGCTCGGGACAGTACGCACAGATACGCAGTATTTT. Based on the CDR3 plus reference TRBV2 and TRBJ2-3, the full variable domain is EPEVTQTPSHQVTQMGQEVILRCVPISNHLYFYWYRQILGQKVEFLVSFYNNEISEKSEIFDDQFSVERPDGSNFTLKIRSTKLEDSAMYFCASSKLGTVRTDTQYFGPGTRLTVL.

The rearrangement links TRBV5-1 to TRBJ2-1; 7 positions agree with TRBD1. CDR1 and CDR2 (germline): SGHRS, YFSETQ. V lost 4 bases, J lost 7 bases, and 5 bases stayed unmatched. This CDR3 is 13 amino acids long. The CDR3 loop is CASSPGTVNEQFF. The CDR3 DNA reads as TGCGCCAGCAGCCCCGGGACAGTTAATGAGCAGTTCTTC.

This clonotype turned up a few times. V and J are TRBV4-3 and TRBJ1-2; TRBD1 agrees at 8 bases. CDR1 is LGHNA, CDR2 YSLEER, per germline. V lost 4 bases, J lost 4 bases, and 8 bases stayed unmatched. The CDR3 covers 15 residues. CDR3 sequence reads: CASSPSSGQGYGYTF. The CDR3, as DNA: TGCGCCAGCAGCCCCTCATCCGGACAGGGCTATGGCTACACCTTC.

This clonotype was counted only a few times. The chain has TRBV20-1 and TRBJ2-7; 7 bases are a match to TRBD2. This CDR3 is built from 14 residues. Germline V lookup: CDR1 DFQATT, CDR2 SNEGSKA (reference sequence). Germline trimming cut 6 bases from V and 5 bases from J; bases unmatched to any gene: 13. DNA of the CDR3: TGCAGTGCCCGCATTCCGGGACGGGGGGACGAGCAGTACTTC. Protein sequence: CSARIPGRGDEQYF.

The table lists this clonotype with a few counts. The chain uses TRBV7-2 and TRBJ2-7, with D uncertain. V was shortened by 1 base and J by 5 bases, with 9 bases between the two germline ends. The CDR3 spans 13 residues. Germline V CDR1 and CDR2: SGHTA, FQGNSA. The CDR3 here is CASSLERINEQYF. The CDR3 DNA reads TGTGCCAGCAGCTTAGAAAGGATAAACGAGCAGTACTTC.

This clonotype was counted many times. The gene calls are TRBV5-1 and TRBJ2-2, with D tentatively TRBD1 or TRBD2 (5 bases each). V shed 4 bases and J shed 15 bases, with 22 bases lying between them. The CDR3 is made up of 14 amino acids. Germline values: CDR1 SGHRS, CDR2 YFSETQ. CDR3 nucleotide sequence: TGCGCCAGCAGCCCGGAAGGGACGTCAACGGTGGTGTTTTTT. Protein product: CASSPEGTSTVVFF.